A selection of T cell receptor beta chains follows, all from one sample in a study of blood T cell repertoires in COVID-19. Data came from immunoSEQ multiplex PCR; TCRdb stores just in-frame clones and leaves some out. In the table there are around 300,000 clones, approximately 85% of which are singletons. The specimen was peripheral blood. The receptors were gathered from a man aged 18 to 35 with active or convalescent COVID-19. CDR3s include the opening cysteine and the closing phenylalanine or tryptophan. A D gene is named only where the DNA matches it firmly.

CDR3 | J | D | V
CASSKGWRGCNYGYTF | TRBJ1-2 | - | TRBV21-1
CASSKGQGYGYTF | TRBJ1-2 | TRBD1 | TRBV5-6
CASSAPGQANTEAFF | TRBJ1-1 | - | TRBV7-6
CASSEEDGTSKIYEQYF | TRBJ2-7 | TRBD2 | TRBV2
CASRSEGNEQFF | TRBJ2-1 | - | TRBV7-9
CASSLPTGTGDYGYTF | TRBJ1-2 | TRBD1 | TRBV3-1/TRBV3-2
CASSHNFPAGGGGNTIYF | TRBJ1-3 | TRBD1 | TRBV4-1
CASSRTSGGYSYEQYF | TRBJ2-7 | TRBD2 | TRBV3-1/TRBV3-2
CASRPGQRYTEAFF | TRBJ1-1 | TRBD1 | TRBV27
CASSPGTGGTDTQYF | TRBJ2-3 | TRBD1 | TRBV6-4
CASSRPGHNTEAFF | TRBJ1-1 | - | TRBV6-5
CASSQVGEGPGAFF | TRBJ1-1 | - | TRBV4-1
CSVARQGASPDTQYF | TRBJ2-3 | TRBD1 | TRBV29-1
CASSQGMTGLTYEQYF | TRBJ2-7 | - | TRBV4-1
CASSLGQVYGYTF | TRBJ1-2 | TRBD1 | TRBV6-5
CASSEPYQGANEAFF | TRBJ1-1 | TRBD1 | TRBV10-2
CASSHQTGYEQYF | TRBJ2-7 | TRBD1 | TRBV6-2/TRBV6-3
CASSLEPAGGPKETQYF | TRBJ2-5 | TRBD2 | TRBV5-1
CASSETQGREKLFF | TRBJ1-4 | - | TRBV2
CASSPLGGANTGELFF | TRBJ2-2 | - | TRBV5-4
CASSHEGTPSNQPQHF | TRBJ1-5 | - | TRBV4-1
CASRGPQEQYF | TRBJ2-7 | - | TRBV28
CASSEGLAGINEQFF | TRBJ2-1 | TRBD2 | TRBV10-2
CSVVDTHTEAFF | TRBJ1-1 | - | TRBV29-1
CASSEPGGEKLFF | TRBJ1-4 | TRBD1 | TRBV10-2
CASSLAASLTF | TRBJ2-6 | - | TRBV5-6
CASRDRGGGQPQHF | TRBJ1-5 | TRBD1 | TRBV6-6
CASSEDRGYSYEQYF | TRBJ2-7 | TRBD1 | TRBV2
CASSLSGRHTGELFF | TRBJ2-2 | - | TRBV11-3
CASSSPLWPYEQYF | TRBJ2-7 | - | TRBV6-5
CASRKGGSNYGYTF | TRBJ1-2 | - | TRBV7-2
CASSATWPGANVLTF | TRBJ2-6 | - | TRBV7-8
CASSPLLAYEQYF | TRBJ2-7 | - | TRBV12-3/TRBV12-4
CAISESIAGGRNEQFF | TRBJ2-1 | TRBD2 | TRBV10-3
CASSLTRTGGYTEAFF | TRBJ1-1 | TRBD1 | TRBV11-2
CASSQTTKTSEKLFF | TRBJ1-4 | - | TRBV4-3
CASRAGRLGAGGEETQYF | TRBJ2-5 | TRBD2 | TRBV5-8
CASSRPDTPGNTIYF | TRBJ1-3 | - | TRBV11-2
CASSPESSAAGNTIYF | TRBJ1-3 | - | TRBV18
CASSDPQGRGYYGYTF | TRBJ1-2 | - | TRBV10-2
CASSLGRGKNIQYF | TRBJ2-4 | TRBD2 | TRBV3-1/TRBV3-2
CASSYSRKGENEKLFF | TRBJ1-4 | - | TRBV6-6
CASSRTGRRYGYTF | TRBJ1-2 | TRBD1 | TRBV7-9
CASSLVLRGPTDTQYF | TRBJ2-3 | TRBD1 | TRBV5-5